This T cell receptor (beta chain) came from a study of T cells after yellow fever vaccination. Study outcomes and limitations: The secondary response was weaker but peaked faster, day 5 versus 15.

Trimming removed 2 bases from V and 0 bases from J, with 24 bases in between. CDR3 size: 20 residues. Germline V gene lookup returns CDR1 SGHTA and CDR2 FQGNSA. TCRdb recomputed calls from the 5' RACE reads with MiXCR, one row per CDR3 protein. The sample records 400,000 or so distinct CDR3 sequences, around a sixth being singletons. To note about this clonotype: Its antigen is unidentified.

V gene TRBV7-2 combines with J gene TRBJ2-3; D call uncertain. This TCR was sampled from a young man who received the YFV17D yellow fever vaccine. The material sequenced was PBMCs, taken before the yellow fever booster vaccination. The DNA of the CDR3 is TGTGCCAGCAGCTTACTCCACACCGGATCTAGACCCCTTAGCACAGATACGCAGTATTTT. It is translated as CASSLLHTGSRPLSTDTQYF.